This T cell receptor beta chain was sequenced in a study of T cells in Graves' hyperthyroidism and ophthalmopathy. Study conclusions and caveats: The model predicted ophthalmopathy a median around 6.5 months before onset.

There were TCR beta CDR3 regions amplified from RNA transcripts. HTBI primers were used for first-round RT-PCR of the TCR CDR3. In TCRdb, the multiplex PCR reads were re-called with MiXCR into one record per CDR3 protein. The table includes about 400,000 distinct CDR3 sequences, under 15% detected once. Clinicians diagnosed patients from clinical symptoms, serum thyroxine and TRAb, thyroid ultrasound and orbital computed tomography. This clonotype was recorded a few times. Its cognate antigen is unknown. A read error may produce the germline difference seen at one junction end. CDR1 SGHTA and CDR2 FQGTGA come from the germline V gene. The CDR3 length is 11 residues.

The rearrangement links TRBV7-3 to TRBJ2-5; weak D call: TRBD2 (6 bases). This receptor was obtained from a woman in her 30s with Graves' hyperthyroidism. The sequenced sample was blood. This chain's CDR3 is CASSSRGGLDF. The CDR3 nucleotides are TGTGCCAGCAGCTCGCGGGGTGGCCTAGACTTC.